These 21 T cell receptor beta chains came from one sample sequenced in a study of T-cell memory formation after mild COVID-19. TCRdb processed the 5' RACE reads anew with MiXCR; each CDR3 protein has one entry. The sample has 300,000 to 400,000 distinct CDR3 sequences, around a sixth seen once. The sample taken for sequencing was PBMCs or a T cell subset sorted from them (not recorded which). The receptor set was obtained from a man between 18 and 29 years old who had mild COVID-19 (a few samples of this study predate the infection). Cell type and time point are not known.

V gene TRBV6-5 combines with J gene TRBJ2-3; tentative D call: TRBD2 (5 bases). Germline loops: CDR1 MNHEY, CDR2 SVGAGI. This CDR3 is 15 amino acids long. V was pared by 2 bases and J by 0 bases, with 9 bases between. CDR3 loop: CASSYLRASTDTQYF. For the CDR3, the DNA is TGTGCCAGCAGTTACCTGAGGGCTAGCACAGATACGCAGTATTTT.

This clonotype occurred many times. V and J are TRBV3-1 and TRBJ2-5; TRBD2 matches at 14 bases. Germline V CDR1 and CDR2: LGHDT, YNNKEL (reference sequence). There are 18 residues in the CDR3. Trimming removed 0 bases from V and 3 bases from J; junction bases left unmatched: 6. The chain's CDR3 is CASSQDRTSGGIEETQYF. The DNA of the CDR3 is TGTGCCAGCAGCCAAGATCGGACTAGCGGGGGGATAGAAGAGACCCAGTACTTC.

The genes are TRBV21-1 and TRBJ1-2; whether TRBD1, the table's D call, matches the DNA was not checked. TRBV21-1 constitutes a pseudogene. This CDR3 is 16 amino acids long. The CDR3 DNA is TGTGCCATCAAGGGGCCCCAGCGGGGGCGCACCTATGGCTACACCTTC. Translated: CAIKGPQRGRTYGYTF.

The J gene is TRBJ1-4, the V gene TRBV27; D possibly corresponds to TRBD1 (5 bases). Per germline, CDR1 MNHEY and CDR2 SMNVEV (reference sequence). The CDR3 is 13 residues long. V was cut by 4 bases and J by 14 bases, with 17 bases left in between. CDR3 amino acids: CASSSPPRGTLFF. CDR3 nucleotides: TGTGCCAGCAGTTCACCTCCGAGGGGTACGCTGTTTTTT.

The chain links TRBV5-1 to TRBJ2-5; D may match TRBD1 or TRBD2 (5 bases each). Germline CDR1 SGHRS, CDR2 YFSETQ. The length of the CDR3 is 14 residues. Trimming cost V 4 bases and J 5 bases, with 15 bases left between them. The CDR3 DNA reads as TGCGCCAGCAGCGGCCGGGGATGGGGCGAGACCCAGTACTTC. Protein sequence: CASSGRGWGETQYF.

This clonotype was counted at least ten times. The CDR3 nucleotides read TGCAGTGCTATGGGACTAGCGGGGCTCGCAGATACGCAGTATTTT. This sequence encodes CSAMGLAGLADTQYF. The chain carries TRBV20-1 and TRBJ2-3, with 13 bases matching TRBD2. The CDR3 extends over 15 amino acids. V was clipped by 4 bases and J by 4 bases; unmatched bases: 5. CDR1 is DFQATT and CDR2 is SNEGSKA in the germline V gene (reference sequence).

The rearrangement links TRBV18 to TRBJ2-6, with TRBD2 as a possible D gene (5 bases). Germline-derived CDR1 and CDR2 are KGHSH and LQKENI. This CDR3 is 15 amino acids long. Trimming stripped 2 bases from V and 3 bases from J, with 8 bases between. The CDR3 DNA reads as TGTGCCAGCTCACCAGACGGAGGTGGGGCCAACGTCCTGACTTTC. Translating it yields CASSPDGGGANVLTF. The variable domain in full, with the rest retrieved from reference TRBV18 and TRBJ2-6, is NAGVMQNPRHLVRRRGQEARLRCSPMKGHSHVYWYRQLPEEGLKFMVYLQKENIIDESGMPKERFSAEFPKEGPSILRIQQVVRGDSAAYFCASSPDGGGANVLTFGAGSRLTVL.

The chain joins TRBV5-1 to TRBJ2-5; 9 bases map to TRBD2. CDR1 and CDR2 (germline): SGHRS, YFSETQ. The CDR3 runs to 16 residues. J lost 5 bases, V lost 0 bases, and 8 bases had no gene match. The CDR3 reads CASSLASAGGQETQYF. The CDR3 DNA is TGCGCCAGCAGCTTGGCCTCTGCGGGGGGGCAGGAGACCCAGTACTTC.

This clonotype was observed a handful of times. The chain is built from TRBV2 and TRBJ2-3, with D possibly TRBD1 on 7 matching bases. Germline V gene sequence: CDR1 SNHLY, CDR2 FYNNEI. V lost 10 bases to trimming and J lost 0 bases, with 11 bases between them. The CDR3 is 13 residues long. CDR3 nucleotides: TGTGCCACCGGGGGACAGAGCACAGATACGCAGTATTTT. Its translation is CATGGQSTDTQYF.

The genes are TRBV6-6 and TRBJ2-7, with 8 bases lining up with TRBD1. The CDR3 extends over 14 amino acids. The V gene end was trimmed by 0 bases and the J gene end by 7 bases; junction bases not matched to a gene: 5. Per germline, CDR1 MNHNY and CDR2 SVGAGI (reference sequence). The CDR3 loop is CASSYSAGGKEQYF. The DNA of the CDR3 is TGTGCCAGCAGTTACTCCGCAGGGGGCAAAGAGCAGTACTTC.

This clonotype appeared a few times. V gene TRBV5-1 combines with J gene TRBJ2-1; D perhaps matches TRBD1 (6 bases). Trimming stripped 7 bases from V and 2 bases from J, with 19 bases between. CDR1 SGHRS and CDR2 YFSETQ come from the germline V gene. The CDR3 runs 16 residues. Written as DNA, the CDR3 is TGCGCCAGCTACACCCACACACAGGGAACCTACAATGAGCAGTTCTTC. It is translated as CASYTHTQGTYNEQFF.

This clonotype was seen a handful of times. The genes are TRBV10-3 and TRBJ1-1, with 7 bases identical to TRBD1. This CDR3 comprises 13 residues. CDR1 ENHRY and CDR2 SYGVKD come from the germline V gene. V lost 8 bases to trimming and J lost 4 bases; unmatched junction nucleotides: 7. The CDR3: CAIEGAQGTEAFF. Here the CDR3 DNA reads TGTGCCATCGAGGGGGCGCAGGGCACTGAAGCTTTCTTT.

This clonotype was seen many times. The chain carries TRBV3-1 and TRBJ2-7; D gene uncertain. Germline values: CDR1 LGHDT, CDR2 YNNKEL (reference sequence). Trimming cost V 1 base and J 0 bases, with 7 bases left between them. The CDR3 is made up of 14 amino acids. Here the CDR3 reads CASSQVPASYEQYF. CDR3 in DNA: TGTGCCAGCAGCCAAGTTCCGGCCTCCTACGAGCAGTACTTC.

This chain uses TRBV29-1 with TRBJ1-3; D is unclear. The CDR3 is made up of 16 amino acids. Looked up from germline, CDR1 is SQVTM and CDR2 is ANQGSEA. Trimming pared 0 bases from V and 0 bases from J, leaving 12 bases between. The CDR3 here is CSVEDWQESSGNTIYF. CDR3 in DNA: TGCAGCGTTGAAGATTGGCAGGAGAGCTCTGGAAACACCATATATTTT.

This sequence joins TRBV6-2 or TRBV6-3 and TRBJ2-3; TRBD2 matches 7 bases. V lost 7 bases and J lost 3; bases outside the gene matches: 10. CDR3 size: 15 residues. Germline V gene sequence: CDR1 MNHEY, CDR2 SVGEGT. This CDR3 is CASTGTGGLTDTQYF. In DNA form, the CDR3 reads TGTGCCAGCACCGGGACGGGGGGTCTAACAGATACGCAGTATTTT.

This clonotype showed up just a few times. The chain is built from TRBV28 and TRBJ2-2, with D hard to call. This CDR3 is 15 amino acids long. Germline CDR1 is MDHEN and CDR2 is SYDVKM. The V and J ends lost 3 bases and 0 bases respectively, with 8 bases between them. DNA of the CDR3: TGTGCCAGCAGTTTGATCTCCTCGAACACCGGGGAGCTGTTTTTT. Translated: CASSLISSNTGELFF.

CDR3 coding DNA: TGTGCCAGCAGCCATTCAGGGAATCAGCCCCAGCATTTT. It yields the protein CASSHSGNQPQHF. This chain links TRBV13 with TRBJ1-5; a possible D gene is TRBD1 (5 bases). V dropped 5 bases and J dropped 4 bases, with 9 bases sitting between them. CDR1 and CDR2 from the germline V gene are PRHDT and FYEKMQ (reference sequence). This CDR3 spans 13 amino acids.

The CDR3 sequence is CSAGRGGPGNEQFF. CDR3 DNA sequence: TGCAGTGCTGGGCGGGGTGGCCCTGGGAATGAGCAGTTCTTC. The V gene is TRBV20-1, the J gene TRBJ2-1; maybe TRBD2 (6 bases). This CDR3 contains 14 residues. The germline V gene encodes CDR1 DFQATT and CDR2 SNEGSKA (reference sequence). V gave up 5 bases and J gave up 7 bases, with 18 bases separating them.

The chain couples TRBV6-1 to TRBJ2-7, with D possibly TRBD1 on 5 matching bases. V was trimmed by 2 bases and J by 2 bases, leaving 13 bases between them. The CDR3 runs to 15 residues. CDR1 and CDR2 (germline): MNHNS, SASEGT. The CDR3 sequence is CASSESPTGAYEQYV. The CDR3 DNA sequence: TGTGCCAGCAGTGAAAGCCCTACAGGAGCCTACGAGCAGTACGTC.

The gene calls are TRBV4-3 and TRBJ2-5; TRBD2 aligns across 9 bases. The V gene's germline CDR1 is LGHNA and CDR2 YSLEER. The CDR3 covers 18 residues. Losses at the gene ends were 0 bases for V and 1 base for J; bases not matched to a gene: 9. The CDR3 bases are TGCGCCAGCAGCCAAGATCTCGGGCGGGGGGGCCTCCAAGAGACCCAGTACTTC. The encoded protein is CASSQDLGRGGLQETQYF.

This clonotype was detected only a few times. The CDR3 region is CASSLAVLGYEQYF. For the CDR3, the DNA is TGCGCCAGCAGCTTAGCGGTCCTCGGGTACGAGCAGTACTTC. The rearrangement links TRBV5-1 to TRBJ2-7, with D maybe TRBD2 (5 bases). The V end lost 2 bases, the J end lost 4 bases, and 13 bases lay between the germline ends. The CDR3 has 14 residues. Germline V gene lookup returns CDR1 SGHRS and CDR2 YFSETQ.